Below, one TCR beta chain is given with its context. Its matching antigen is unknown. cDNA came from about 0.5 to 1 ug RNA primed by random hexamers. Each CDR3 protein is one row after TCRdb ran MiXCR on the immunoSEQ multiplex PCR reads. The sample includes 80,000 or so distinct CDR3 sequences, roughly 95% of them seen just once. This CDR3 is 16 amino acids long. Germline assignment: CDR1 SEHNR and CDR2 FQNEAQ (reference sequence). Trimming shortened V by 4 bases and J by 1 base, and 17 bases separated the two germline ends. This record belongs to a study of CD8 T cells in Susac syndrome. Study-wide context: Susac syndrome patients were untreated, on corticosteroids with some adding intravenous immunoglobulin, or on intravenous immunoglobulin only.

Overall study results and limits: Clonal expansion of CD8+ cells in Susac peaked in TEMRA cells (and in active patients). Around 16 Susac-specific public clones were found in total CD8+ repertoires and 5 or 6 in CD8+ TEMRA repertoires. Regarding the TCR sequencing and HLA analysis, the study admitted that a relatively small number of individuals were involved.

The sequencing input was CD8+ T cells from PBMCs. The chain uses TRBV7-9 and TRBJ2-7; D possibly corresponds to TRBD1 (5 bases). This TCR derives from a human donor with Susac syndrome. CDR3 sequence (DNA): TGTGCCAGCAGCTGGATTACAGGCATAGGTTCCTACGAGCAGTACTTC. Residues: CASSWITGIGSYEQYF. The variable domain in full, with the rest retrieved from reference TRBV7-9 and TRBJ2-7, is DTGVSQNPRHKITKRGQNVTFRCDPISEHNRLYWYRQTLGQGPEFLTYFQNEAQLEKSRLLSDRFSAERPKGSFSTLEIQRTEQGDSAMYLCASSWITGIGSYEQYFGPGTRLTVT.